This T cell receptor (beta chain) is drawn from a study of T cells in women clearing cervical HPV infection. Produced via immunoSEQ multiplex PCR; TCRdb's table is partial and in-frame only. The listing contains fewer than 20,000 clones. The source is a woman aged 18 to 69 with a cervical HPV16 infection that either progressed to CIN3+ or cleared (not recorded which). Sequenced material: blood buffy coat.

CDR3 bases read: TGCGCCAGCAGCCGGGACAGGGCCGCCGAG. Translation: CASSRDRAAE. The whole CDR3 sequence reads CASSRDRAAEQYF. The J gene is TRBJ2-7, the V gene TRBV5-1, with TRBD1 identical over 9 bases. The read terminates 3 residues ahead of where the CDR3 ends, so the germline J gene completes it. The CDR3 spans 13 residues. After removal of 4 bases from V and 6 bases from J, the junction contained 5 bases not matched to a gene. Germline V CDR1 and CDR2: SGHRS, YFSETQ.